What follows describes a single T cell receptor beta chain. What it binds is not known. This entry is derived from a study of cytomegalovirus exposure and HLA in healthy donors. Study-level findings and limits: Links to common viral pathogens appeared, in a later analysis, for several of the most significant clusters. A later analysis found that most CMV-associated TCR beta chains appeared HLA-restricted.

PCR was performed using 60 Vbeta and 13 Jbeta primers. The protocol was immunoSEQ multiplex PCR, while the TCRdb copy is restricted to in-frame clones and leaves out a portion. With under 70,000 clones in the sample, the ten largest clones hold roughly 2.4%. CDR1 and CDR2 from the germline V gene are SNHLY and FYNNEI. The V and J ends lost 6 bases and 0 bases, in that order; junction bases with no gene match: 9. CDR3 length equals 17 residues. The sequenced material came from PBMCs. This clonotype was sampled from a female donor in good health and CMV-seropositive. V gene TRBV2 combines with J gene TRBJ1-3; TRBD1 agrees at 9 bases. CDR3 bases: TGTGCCAGCAGATCCCCCGGACAGGGGCTCTCTGGAAACACCATATATTTT. Its protein product is CASRSPGQGLSGNTIYF.